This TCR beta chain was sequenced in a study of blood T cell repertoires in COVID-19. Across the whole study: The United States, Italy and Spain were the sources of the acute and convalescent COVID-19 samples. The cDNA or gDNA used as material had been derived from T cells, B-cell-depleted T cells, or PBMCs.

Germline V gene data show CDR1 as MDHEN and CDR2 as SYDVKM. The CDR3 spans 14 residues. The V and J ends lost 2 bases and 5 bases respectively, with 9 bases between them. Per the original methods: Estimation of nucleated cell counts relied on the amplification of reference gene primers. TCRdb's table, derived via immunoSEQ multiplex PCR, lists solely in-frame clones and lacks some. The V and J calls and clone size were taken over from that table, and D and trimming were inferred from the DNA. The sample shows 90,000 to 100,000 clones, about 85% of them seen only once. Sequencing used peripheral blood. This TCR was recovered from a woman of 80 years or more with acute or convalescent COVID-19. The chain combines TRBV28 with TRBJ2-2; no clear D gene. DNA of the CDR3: TGTGCCAGCAGTTTACGTTTCAGGACCGGGGAGCTGTTTTTT. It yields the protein CASSLRFRTGELFF.